These 32 T cell receptor beta chains originate from one sample sequenced in a study of cytomegalovirus exposure and HLA in healthy donors. Vbeta (60) and Jbeta (13) primers were used in the PCR. The assay was immunoSEQ multiplex PCR, and TCRdb's table has in-frame clones only and misses some. The table shows some 130,000 clones, with 75% to 85% occurring only once. The sequenced sample consisted of PBMCs. These receptors all stem from a female donor in good health and CMV-seronegative.

J is TRBJ2-1 and V is TRBV5-4; 7 bases match TRBD2. The length of the CDR3 is 13 residues. CDR1 is SGHNT and CDR2 is YYREEE in the germline V gene (reference sequence). V dropped 4 bases and J dropped 4; count of bases not matched to a gene: 2. This chain's CDR3 is CASSPRGYNEQFF. In DNA form, the CDR3 reads TGTGCCAGCAGCCCGCGGGGGTACAATGAGCAGTTCTTC.

This sequence joins TRBV5-1 and TRBJ1-4; perhaps TRBD1 as D (5 bases). Germline V CDR1 and CDR2: SGHRS, YFSETQ. V was cut by 3 bases and J by 0 bases, with 9 bases left in between. The CDR3 spans 15 residues. CDR3 DNA sequence: TGCGCCAGCAGCTCCCGACAGTCAACTAATGAAAAACTGTTTTTT. This sequence encodes CASSSRQSTNEKLFF.

The chain has TRBV7-9 and TRBJ1-4; D possibly corresponds to TRBD1 (5 bases). CDR1 is SEHNR and CDR2 is FQNEAQ in the germline V gene (reference sequence). V was shortened by 6 bases and J by 5 bases, with 16 bases between the two germline ends. There are 15 residues in the CDR3. The CDR3 here is CASSWDQGLNEKLFF. The CDR3 DNA reads TGTGCCAGCAGTTGGGATCAGGGATTAAATGAAAAACTGTTTTTT.

The genes are TRBV5-1 and TRBJ2-3; 7 nucleotides align to TRBD2. J lost 4 bases, V lost 2 bases, and 7 bases had no gene match. Germline CDR1 reads SGHRS; CDR2 reads YFSETQ. This CDR3 is 15 amino acids long. CDR3 in DNA: TGCGCCAGCAGCTTTCGGGGCGGGAGTTCAGATACGCAGTATTTT. Protein product: CASSFRGGSSDTQYF.

The V and J genes are TRBV28 and TRBJ2-5; 10 bases fit TRBD2. CDR1 is MDHEN and CDR2 is SYDVKM in the germline V gene. The J segment lost 3 bases and the V segment lost 3 bases, leaving 4 bases of the junction unmatched. The CDR3 extends over 15 amino acids. This CDR3 reads CASSLASGREETQYF. Written as DNA, the CDR3 is TGTGCCAGCAGTTTGGCTAGCGGGAGAGAAGAGACCCAGTACTTC.

This chain joins TRBV5-1 and TRBJ2-5; a weak D match, TRBD1 (5 bases). Germline lookup yields CDR1 SGHRS and CDR2 YFSETQ. The CDR3 is 14 residues long. V was clipped by 3 bases and J by 5 bases, with 14 bases between them. CDR3: CASSSTQGDETQYF. CDR3 DNA sequence: TGCGCCAGCAGCTCGACCCAGGGTGACGAGACCCAGTACTTC.

The chain employs TRBV27 and TRBJ2-5; maybe TRBD1 (7 bases). V lost 3 bases and J lost 2, with 13 bases in between. The V gene's germline CDR1 is MNHEY and CDR2 SMNVEV (reference sequence). This CDR3 has 15 residues. The CDR3 protein is CASSLVRDRQETQYF. For the CDR3, the DNA is TGTGCCAGCAGTTTGGTGCGGGACAGACAAGAGACCCAGTACTTC.

The CDR3 DNA sequence: TGTGCCAGCAAACATACAGGGCCAACTAATGAAAAACTGTTTTTT. As protein: CASKHTGPTNEKLFF. The J gene is TRBJ1-4, the V gene TRBV6-5, with D possibly matching TRBD1 (6 bases). The CDR3 sequence is 15 residues long. Trimming stripped 7 bases from V and 0 bases from J, with 12 bases between. Germline values: CDR1 MNHEY, CDR2 SVGAGI.

In the case of this clone: The same CDR3 can be traced to other DNA sequences in this sample. The chain couples TRBV6-5 to TRBJ2-3, with D perhaps matching TRBD2 (6 bases). The germline gives CDR1 MNHEY, CDR2 SVGAGI. V dropped 2 bases and J dropped 0 bases, with 6 bases sitting between them. CDR3 size: 14 residues. Here the CDR3 DNA reads TGTGCCAGCAGTTACGGGGGGAGCACAGATACGCAGTATTTT. Its protein is CASSYGGSTDTQYF.

The genes are TRBV28 and TRBJ1-2; the D is unclear. Germline V gives CDR1 MDHEN, CDR2 SYDVKM. V gave up 1 base and J gave up 2 bases, with 5 bases separating them. The length of the CDR3 is 13 residues. CDR3 sequence reads: CASSLSRNYGYTF. Here the CDR3 DNA reads TGTGCCAGCAGTTTATCACGGAACTATGGCTACACCTTC.

The V gene is TRBV5-1, the J gene TRBJ1-6; 9 bases map to TRBD1. The CDR3 consists of 16 residues. Germline CDR1 and CDR2: SGHRS and YFSETQ. The junction had 4 bases not matched to a gene; V was cut back by 4 bases and J by 2 bases. The CDR3 region has the DNA TGCGCCAGCAGCGCACGGACAGGGGCCTATAATTCACCCCTCCACTTT. Translated, it gives CASSARTGAYNSPLHF. Full variable domain (remainder filled in from reference TRBV5-1 and TRBJ1-6): KAGVTQTPRYLIKTRGQQVTLSCSPISGHRSVSWYQQTPGQGLQFLFEYFSETQRNKGNFPGRFSGRQFSNSRSEMNVSTLELGDSALYLCASSARTGAYNSPLHFGNGTRLTVT.

The chain links TRBV2 to TRBJ2-5; D gene unclear. The germline V gene encodes CDR1 SNHLY and CDR2 FYNNEI. Trimming took off 1 base at V and 4 bases at J, with 7 bases between the two ends. The CDR3 is 13 residues long. In nucleotides, the CDR3 is TGTGCCAGCAGTGAAGAGAGTACAGAGACCCAGTACTTC. It encodes CASSEESTETQYF.

A single count supports this clone. The CDR3 nucleotides read TGCAGTGCTACCCAGGGCTCTGGCTACACCTTC. As protein: CSATQGSGYTF. The chain recombines TRBV20-1 with TRBJ1-2, with TRBD1 as a possible D gene (5 bases). Germline V gene sequence: CDR1 DFQATT, CDR2 SNEGSKA (reference sequence). There are 11 residues in the CDR3. V lost 4 bases and J 7 bases, leaving 10 bases between the germline ends.

This clone was picked up a small number of times. The chain has TRBV5-1 and TRBJ1-2; no firm D call. Deletions cut 4 bases from V and 3 bases from J, with 10 bases between. CDR3 size: 13 residues. Germline V lookup: CDR1 SGHRS, CDR2 YFSETQ. The CDR3 DNA reads TGCGCCAGCAGCCCCTTGAGGGACTATGGCTACACCTTC. Translating it yields CASSPLRDYGYTF.

The table lists this clone with a few counts. The rearrangement uses TRBV29-1 and TRBJ2-7; perhaps TRBD1 as D (6 bases). Trimming shortened V by 7 bases and J by 3 bases, and 10 bases separated the two germline ends. The germline CDR1 and CDR2 sequences are SQVTM and ANQGSEA. The CDR3 is 11 amino acids. The CDR3 sequence is CSAYRDYEQYF. The CDR3 coding sequence is TGCAGCGCCTACAGGGACTACGAGCAGTACTTC.

The chain employs TRBV7-2 and TRBJ2-7, with 7 bases aligning to TRBD1. The germline V gene encodes CDR1 SGHTA and CDR2 FQGNSA. Unmatched junction bases numbered 9, after V lost 4 bases and J lost 6 bases. The CDR3 is 14 residues long. The CDR3 DNA reads as TGTGCCAGCAGCTCCCAACAGGGGCCCGTCGAGCAGTACTTC. Amino acid sequence: CASSSQQGPVEQYF.

The CDR3 region is CASTLEVAKNIQYF. The CDR3 nucleotides are TGTGCCAGCACCCTCGAGGTAGCCAAAAACATTCAGTACTTC. V is TRBV6-6 and J is TRBJ2-4, with D uncertain. V dropped 7 bases and J dropped 0 bases, with 10 bases sitting between them. The CDR3 is 14 amino acids. From germline, CDR1 is MNHNY and CDR2 SVGAGI (reference sequence).

This chain connects TRBV7-9 to TRBJ1-2, with D perhaps matching TRBD1 (6 bases). CDR1 SEHNR and CDR2 FQNEAQ come from the germline V gene (reference sequence). With 8 bases removed from V and 6 bases from J, the gap between germline ends came to 13 bases. The CDR3 covers 12 residues. CDR3: CASWGQVDGYTF. The CDR3 coding sequence is TGTGCCAGCTGGGGGCAGGTAGATGGCTACACCTTC.

Only a few counts were recorded for this clone. The gene calls are TRBV9 and TRBJ1-4, with D hard to call. Germline V gene sequence: CDR1 SGDLS, CDR2 YYNGEE. Trimming removed 4 bases from V and 4 bases from J, with 14 bases in between. The CDR3 runs to 15 residues. The CDR3 region has the DNA TGTGCCAGCAGCACCAACTCAGGCCTTAATGAAAAACTGTTTTTT. Its protein product is CASSTNSGLNEKLFF.

In its sample, this clone was seen once. The V gene is TRBV2, the J gene TRBJ2-7, with TRBD1 identical over 7 bases. CDR3 size: 14 residues. V lost 4 bases and J lost 1; bases outside the gene matches: 4. Germline V gene lookup returns CDR1 SNHLY and CDR2 FYNNEI. DNA for the CDR3: TGTGCCAGCAGTGGACAGGGTCAGTCCTACGAGCAGTACTTC. Protein product: CASSGQGQSYEQYF.

This chain uses TRBV5-1 with TRBJ1-4, with 7 bases matching TRBD1. The V gene's germline CDR1 is SGHRS and CDR2 YFSETQ. V lost 4 bases and J lost 8; bases outside the gene matches: 8. CDR3 size: 14 residues. The CDR3 protein is CASSLGTDLEKLFF. The CDR3 nucleotides read TGCGCCAGCAGCCTAGGGACAGATTTGGAAAAACTGTTTTTT.

The chain has TRBV18 and TRBJ2-7; TRBD1 agrees at 9 bases. Germline CDR1 is KGHSH and CDR2 is LQKENI. V was clipped by 4 bases and J by 2 bases; unmatched bases: 3. The CDR3 runs 14 residues. The CDR3 DNA reads TGTGCCAGCTCACGTGGGACAGGGACCTACGAGCAGTACTTC. This sequence encodes CASSRGTGTYEQYF.

This chain uses TRBV6-5 with TRBJ1-3, with a weak D call TRBD1 (6 bases). The CDR3 consists of 16 residues. The germline V gene has CDR1 MNHEY and CDR2 SVGAGI. The V end lost 4 bases, the J end lost 0 bases, and 13 bases lay between the germline ends. Here the CDR3 reads CASSSDRPSSGNTIYF. As DNA, the CDR3 is TGTGCCAGCAGTTCCGACAGGCCTAGCTCTGGAAACACCATATATTTT.

This clone came up a few times. The chain recombines TRBV6-1 with TRBJ1-1; D call uncertain. V was pared by 2 bases and J by 0 bases, with 7 bases between. This CDR3 is 14 amino acids long. Germline-derived CDR1 and CDR2 are MNHNS and SASEGT. This CDR3 is CASSEMRMNTEAFF. CDR3 in DNA: TGTGCCAGCAGTGAAATGAGGATGAACACTGAAGCTTTCTTT.

CDR3 nucleotides: TGTGCCACCAGCAGAGATCAAGGAGCTAGCGGGAGGGCCTACGAGCAGTACTTC. It codes for CATSRDQGASGRAYEQYF. V and J are TRBV15 and TRBJ2-7; 12 bases fit TRBD2. The germline V gene encodes CDR1 LNHNV and CDR2 YYDKDF (reference sequence). The junction had 8 bases not matched to a gene; V was cut back by 0 bases and J by 2 bases. There are 18 residues in the CDR3.

The V gene is TRBV27, the J gene TRBJ2-3, with D perhaps matching TRBD1 (6 bases). CDR3 length: 15 amino acids. CDR1 MNHEY and CDR2 SMNVEV come from the germline V gene (reference sequence). Trimming took off 6 bases at V and 4 bases at J, with 17 bases between the two ends. CDR3 bases: TGTGCCAGCAGCTTCGGGGCCAGGGGAGCAGATACGCAGTATTTT. Its protein is CASSFGARGADTQYF.

The CDR3 DNA is TGTGCCAGCAGCCGGGGACAGGGCTACACCGGGGAGCTGTTTTTT. It codes for CASSRGQGYTGELFF. V gene TRBV11-3 combines with J gene TRBJ2-2; TRBD1 agrees at 9 bases. CDR1 is SGHNT, CDR2 YENEEA, per germline. J was trimmed by 3 bases and V by 5 bases; bases with no gene match: 4. The CDR3 covers 15 residues. The variable domain in full, with the rest retrieved from reference TRBV11-3 and TRBJ2-2, is EAGVVQSPRYKIIEKKQPVAFWCNPISGHNTLYWYLQNLGQGPELLIRYENEEAVDDSQLPKDRFSAERLKGVDSTLKIQPAELGDSAVYLCASSRGQGYTGELFFGEGSRLTVL.

As for this clone: The junction shows a germline mismatch at one end, possibly a read error. CDR3 sequence (DNA): TGTGCTAGCACCCCCAGGCTAGCGGGAGCCGGTGAGCAGTTCTTC. Translating it yields CASTPRLAGAGEQFF. The rearrangement links TRBV7-7 to TRBJ2-1; 10 nucleotides agree with TRBD2. Germline assignment: CDR1 SSHAT and CDR2 FNYEAQ (reference sequence). The CDR3 extends over 15 amino acids.

This chain connects TRBV28 to TRBJ1-4; possibly TRBD1 for D (6 bases). The CDR3 totals 14 residues. Germline V CDR1 and CDR2: MDHEN, SYDVKM. V was cut by 3 bases and J by 4 bases, with 9 bases left in between. The CDR3: CASSFDRLNEKLFF. The CDR3, as DNA: TGTGCCAGCAGTTTCGACAGGCTTAATGAAAAACTGTTTTTT.

The CDR3 is CASSFSSTSGQNEQYF. CDR3 bases: TGTGCCAGCAGCTTTTCTTCTACTAGCGGGCAGAACGAGCAGTACTTC. The rearrangement joins TRBV7-8 to TRBJ2-7; 9 nucleotides agree with TRBD2. CDR1 is SGHVS and CDR2 is FQNEAQ in the germline V gene. The CDR3 contains 16 residues. The V and J ends lost 3 bases and 5 bases, in that order; junction bases with no gene match: 11.

This chain links TRBV5-6 with TRBJ1-2; no clear D gene. This CDR3 has 14 amino acids. With 3 bases removed from V and 0 bases from J, the gap between germline ends came to 9 bases. The V gene's germline CDR1 is SGHDT and CDR2 YYEEEE. The CDR3 bases are TGTGCCAGCAGCTGGGCCCAAACTAACTATGGCTACACCTTC. This gives the protein CASSWAQTNYGYTF.

This sequence joins TRBV4-1 and TRBJ1-5; no clear D gene. CDR1 and CDR2 (germline): MGHRA, YSYEKL. The CDR3 covers 13 residues. The V end lost 4 bases, the J end lost 3 bases, and 7 bases lay between the germline ends. This CDR3 reads CASSPKPNQPQHF. In nucleotides, the CDR3 is TGCGCCAGCAGCCCTAAACCCAATCAGCCCCAGCATTTT.